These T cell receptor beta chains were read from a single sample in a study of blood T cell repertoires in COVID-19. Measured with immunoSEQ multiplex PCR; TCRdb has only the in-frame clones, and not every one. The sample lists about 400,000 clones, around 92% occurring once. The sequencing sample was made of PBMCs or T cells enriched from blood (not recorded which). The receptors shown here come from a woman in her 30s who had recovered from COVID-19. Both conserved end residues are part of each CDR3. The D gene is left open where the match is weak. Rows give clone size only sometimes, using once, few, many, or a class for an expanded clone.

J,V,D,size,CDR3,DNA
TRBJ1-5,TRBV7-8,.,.,CASSLARGGRSNQPQHF,TGTGCCAGCAGCTTAGCGCGCGGGGGGCGTAGCAATCAGCCCCAGCATTTT
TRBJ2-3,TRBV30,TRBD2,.,CAWSRGVAGGLGGADTQYF,TGTGCCTGGAGCCGGGGTGTAGCGGGGGGCCTCGGGGGCGCAGATACGCAGTATTTT
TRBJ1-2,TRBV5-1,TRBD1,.,CASREGQQGGYTF,TGCGCCAGCAGGGAGGGACAACAGGGGGGCTACACCTTC
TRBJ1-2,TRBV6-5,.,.,CASSYAWRGLDGYTF,TGTGCCAGCAGTTACGCATGGCGGGGGTTGGATGGCTACACCTTC
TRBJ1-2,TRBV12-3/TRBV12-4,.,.,CASNRLQGFLNTF,TGTGCCAGCAACCGCCTCCAGGGTTTTCTCAACACCTTC
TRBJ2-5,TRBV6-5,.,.,CASRSGSKETQYF,TGTGCCAGCAGGTCGGGATCTAAAGAGACCCAGTACTTC
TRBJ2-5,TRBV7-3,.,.,CASSRTGGPSQETQYF,TGTGCCAGCAGCCGTACGGGGGGCCCTTCCCAAGAGACCCAGTACTTC
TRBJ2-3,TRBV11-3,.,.,CASSLGLAGADTQYF,TGTGCCAGCAGCTTGGGGCTAGCAGGGGCAGATACGCAGTATTTT
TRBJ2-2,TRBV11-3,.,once,CASSLDTGGELFF,TGTGCCAGCAGCTTAGATACCGGGGGGGAGCTGTTTTTT
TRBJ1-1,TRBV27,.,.,CASSRSTGEAFF,TGTGCCAGCAGTAGATCGACAGGTGAAGCTTTCTTT
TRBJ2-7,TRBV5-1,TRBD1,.,CASSLGQGSHEQYF,TGCGCCAGCAGCTTAGGACAGGGTTCCCACGAGCAGTACTTC
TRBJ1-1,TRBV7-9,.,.,CASSPKGAGTEAFF,TGTGCCAGCAGCCCTAAAGGGGCTGGCACTGAAGCTTTCTTT
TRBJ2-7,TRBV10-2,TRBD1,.,CASGWDRRSSYEQYF,TGCGCCAGCGGGTGGGACAGACGGAGCTCCTACGAGCAGTACTTC
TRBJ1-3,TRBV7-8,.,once,CASSLTSSGNTIYF,TGTGCCAGCAGCCTCACTTCGTCTGGAAACACCATATATTTT
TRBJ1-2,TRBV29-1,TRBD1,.,CSVGEDRAGYGYTF,TGCAGCGTTGGAGAGGACAGGGCCGGGTATGGCTACACCTTC
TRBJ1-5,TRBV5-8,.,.,CASSFEGLVDQPQHF,TGTGCCAGCAGCTTCGAGGGTTTGGTGGATCAGCCCCAGCATTTT
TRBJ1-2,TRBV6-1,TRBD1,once,CASSEMTGNYGYTF,TGTGCCAGCAGTGAGATGACAGGGAACTATGGCTACACCTTC
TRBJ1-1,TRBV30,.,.,CAWSPTTNTEAFF,TGTGCCTGGAGTCCGACTACGAACACTGAAGCTTTCTTT
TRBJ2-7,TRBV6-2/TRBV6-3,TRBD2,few,CASSFGLAGSYEQYF,TGTGCCAGCAGCTTTGGACTAGCGGGATCTTACGAGCAGTACTTC
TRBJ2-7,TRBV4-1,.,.,CASSQGSTGPPLFLNF,TGCGCCAGCAGCCAAGGATCCACAGGACCCCCTTTGTTCCTCAACTTC